This is a list of T cell receptor beta chains from one sample in a study of shared clonotypes between healthy human individuals. Measured with immunoSEQ multiplex PCR; TCRdb has only the in-frame clones, and not every one. Of roughly 1 million clones in the sample, approximately 68% were seen once. Input material: memory CD4+ T cells sorted from blood. These receptors were obtained from a man between 18 and 35 years old in good health. The CDR3 runs from the conserved cysteine through the conserved F or W. D genes are given only for firm matches. Only part of the rows carry a size: once, few, many, or a class if the clone is expanded.

NA TRBJ1-1 TRBV4-2 NA CASSPVGMNTEAFF TGTGCCAGCAGCCCCGTGGGGATGAACACTGAAGCTTTCTTT
TRBD1 TRBJ2-7 TRBV6-4 NA CASSSEGGRAYEQYF TGTGCCAGCTCCAGTGAAGGGGGCCGAGCCTACGAGCAGTACTTC
TRBD2 TRBJ2-1 TRBV6-6 once CASSPLAGDHEQFF TGTGCCAGCAGTCCACTAGCGGGAGACCATGAGCAGTTCTTC
NA TRBJ2-6 TRBV15 once CATSRDRTAGGSGANVLTF TGTGCCACCAGCAGAGATCGGACGGCCGGAGGCTCTGGGGCCAACGTCCTGACTTTC
NA TRBJ1-2 TRBV12-1 NA CASSLGRDSLNYGYTF TGTGCCAGCAGCTTGGGAAGGGACAGCTTAAACTATGGCTACACCTTC
TRBD1 TRBJ2-7 TRBV4-1 NA CASSQEWDRAYEQYF TGCGCCAGCAGCCAAGAATGGGACAGAGCCTACGAGCAGTACTTC
NA TRBJ2-7 TRBV20-1 NA CSASPGQYF TGCAGTGCTAGCCCCGGGCAGTACTTC
NA TRBJ2-3 TRBV5-1 once CASSLSDKGRDTQYF TGCGCCAGCAGCTTGTCCGATAAGGGGCGGGATACGCAGTATTTT
NA TRBJ1-1 TRBV19 NA CASSSAVNTEAFF TGTGCCAGTAGTAGTGCAGTGAACACTGAAGCTTTCTTT
TRBD1 TRBJ1-5 TRBV6-1 NA CASQGQDNQPQHF TGTGCCAGTCAAGGACAGGATAATCAGCCCCAGCATTTT
NA TRBJ2-3 TRBV28 NA CASRDPGTDTQYF TGTGCCAGCCGGGACCCCGGAACAGATACGCAGTATTTT
NA TRBJ1-2 TRBV7-2 once CASSPGPGNGYTF TGTGCCAGCAGCCCGGGGCCCGGGAATGGCTACACCTTC
NA TRBJ2-5 TRBV6-1 NA CASNPGSTQYF TGTGCCAGCAATCCCGGGTCGACCCAGTACTTC
TRBD1 TRBJ1-1 TRBV6-5 NA CASSYSQGVLNTEAFF TGTGCCAGCAGTTACTCGCAGGGGGTGTTGAACACTGAAGCTTTCTTT
TRBD2 TRBJ2-1 TRBV7-3 few CASSSGLAEGREKQFF TGTGCCAGCAGCTCGGGACTAGCGGAGGGTCGGGAAAAGCAGTTCTTC
NA TRBJ2-7 TRBV27 NA CAVGQFYHEQYF TGTGCGGTAGGACAGTTTTACCACGAGCAGTACTTC
NA TRBJ1-1 TRBV4-3 once CASSQDWTVNTEAFF TGCGCCAGCAGCCAAGATTGGACAGTGAACACTGAAGCTTTCTTT
TRBD2 TRBJ2-2 TRBV10-2 NA CASINGASGGYTGELFF TGCGCCAGCATTAACGGGGCTAGCGGGGGGTACACCGGGGAGCTGTTTTTT
TRBD2 TRBJ2-2 TRBV5-1 once CASSLTAGNTGELFF TGCGCCAGCAGCTTAACAGCGGGAAACACCGGGGAGCTGTTTTTT
TRBD2 TRBJ2-5 TRBV7-9 NA CASSRGLALQETQYF TGTGCCAGCAGTCGGGGACTAGCGCTACAAGAGACCCAGTACTTC
NA TRBJ2-5 TRBV6-1 NA CASSGKGRETQYF TGTGCCAGCAGTGGGAAGGGCCGAGAGACCCAGTACTTC
TRBD2 TRBJ2-7 TRBV11-2 few CASSLDSSGGAYEQYF TGTGCCAGCAGCTTAGACTCTAGCGGGGGGGCCTACGAGCAGTACTTC
TRBD1 TRBJ1-5 TRBV27 NA CASSDRGYSNQPQHF TGTGCCAGCAGCGACAGGGGTTATAGCAATCAGCCCCAGCATTTT
TRBD1 TRBJ2-7 TRBV18 NA CASSPPGQGINEQYF TGTGCCAGCTCACCACCGGGACAGGGGATCAACGAGCAGTACTTC
NA TRBJ2-7 TRBV6-4 NA CASRSGGTYEQYF TGTGCCAGCAGATCCGGGGGTACCTACGAGCAGTACTTC
NA TRBJ1-2 TRBV19 NA CASSRERPTSNYGYTF TGTGCCAGTAGCCGGGAACGGCCAACGAGTAACTATGGCTACACCTTC
TRBD2 TRBJ2-1 TRBV10-3 NA CAISGPGTSGSNEQFF TGTGCCATCAGTGGTCCCGGGACTAGCGGGAGCAATGAGCAGTTCTTC
TRBD2 TRBJ2-2 TRBV7-9 NA CASSLEAGGNTGELFF TGTGCCAGCAGCTTAGAAGCGGGGGGAAACACCGGGGAGCTGTTTTTT
TRBD2 TRBJ2-1 TRBV5-4 NA CASSFRLADYNEQFF TGTGCCAGCAGCTTCCGGCTAGCGGACTACAATGAGCAGTTCTTC
NA TRBJ1-1 TRBV9 NA CASSVAGSSITEAFF TGTGCCAGCAGCGTAGCGGGGTCCTCAATCACTGAAGCTTTCTTT
NA TRBJ1-1 TRBV2 NA CASSPFTPSAEAFF TGTGCCAGCAGTCCATTCACCCCGTCCGCTGAAGCTTTCTTT
NA TRBJ1-1 TRBV20-1 NA CRGQVNTEAFF TGCAGGGGGCAGGTGAACACTGAAGCTTTCTTT
NA TRBJ2-5 TRBV7-7 once CASSVGGTTQETQYF TGTGCTAGCAGCGTGGGGGGCACGACACAAGAGACCCAGTACTTC
NA TRBJ1-5 TRBV5-1 once CASSLEGSQPQHF TGCGCCAGCAGCTTGGAGGGAAGTCAGCCCCAGCATTTT
TRBD2 TRBJ2-7 TRBV6-5 NA CASSPGLARYEQYF TGTGCCAGCAGTCCGGGACTAGCGAGATACGAGCAGTACTTC
NA TRBJ1-1 TRBV5-1 NA CASSGLTGNTEAFF TGCGCCAGCAGCGGACTGACAGGGAACACTGAAGCTTTCTTT
TRBD1 TRBJ2-1 TRBV29-1 NA CSVRDSHNEQFF TGCAGCGTTCGGGACAGCCACAATGAGCAGTTCTTC
NA TRBJ2-1 TRBV7-8 many CASSLIAAQGNEQFF TGTGCCAGCAGCTTAATAGCGGCTCAGGGGAATGAGCAGTTCTTC
NA TRBJ1-3 TRBV7-2 NA CASSLQGMGNTIYF TGTGCCAGCAGCTTGCAGGGGATGGGAAACACCATATATTTT
TRBD1 TRBJ2-7 TRBV5-6 NA CASSIPGQGADYEQYF TGTGCCAGCAGCATTCCGGGACAGGGGGCGGACTACGAGCAGTACTTC
NA TRBJ1-3 TRBV7-2 NA CASSLAQQSGNTIYF TGTGCCAGCAGCTTAGCCCAACAGTCTGGAAACACCATATATTTT
NA TRBJ2-1 TRBV7-2 NA CASSVRRYNSYNEQFF TGTGCCAGCAGCGTCCGGCGTTACAACTCCTACAATGAGCAGTTCTTC
TRBD1 TRBJ1-4 TRBV5-1 NA CASCRTGDNEKLFF TGCGCCAGCTGCCGGACAGGGGATAATGAAAAACTGTTTTTT
NA TRBJ1-1 TRBV9 NA CASSSDYAYTEAFF TGTGCCAGCAGCTCCGACTACGCGTACACTGAAGCTTTCTTT
TRBD1 TRBJ1-5 TRBV5-1 NA CASSSTGDQPQHF TGCGCCAGCAGCTCCACAGGGGATCAGCCCCAGCATTTT
TRBD2 TRBJ2-7 TRBV2 NA CASSEKSSGSILQYF TGTGCCAGCAGTGAAAAGTCTAGCGGGAGTATCTTGCAGTACTTC
NA TRBJ1-3 TRBV28 once CASNYGVRNTIYF TGTGCCAGCAATTACGGGGTGCGGAACACCATATATTTT
NA TRBJ1-1 TRBV6-1 NA CASSWAGKGTEAFF TGTGCCAGCAGTTGGGCAGGGAAGGGCACTGAAGCTTTCTTT
NA TRBJ2-3 TRBV5-1 NA CASRNLGGAQDTQYF TGCGCCAGCAGGAACCTAGGGGGGGCCCAAGATACGCAGTATTTT
NA TRBJ1-1 TRBV6-1 NA CASSELTGKAEAFF TGTGCCAGCAGTGAACTCACAGGGAAGGCTGAAGCTTTCTTT
TRBD2 TRBJ2-1 TRBV11-3 NA CASSLVSGRGVEQFF TGTGCCAGCAGCTTAGTTAGCGGGAGAGGCGTTGAGCAGTTCTTC
NA TRBJ2-1 TRBV28 once CASVNPYNEQFF TGTGCCAGCGTTAACCCCTACAATGAGCAGTTCTTC
TRBD1 TRBJ2-3 TRBV19 many CASRTGVSTDTQYF TGTGCCAGTAGGACAGGGGTTTCGACAGATACGCAGTATTTT
NA TRBJ1-2 TRBV4-1 many CASSQDHGYTNYGYTF TGCGCCAGCAGCCAAGATCATGGCTATACCAACTATGGCTACACCTTC
TRBD1 TRBJ2-7 TRBV19 NA CASSLILLPTGSYEQYF TGTGCCAGTAGTCTAATTCTACTACCGACAGGGAGCTACGAGCAGTACTTC
NA TRBJ1-1 TRBV10-2 NA CASRMEGNTEAFF TGCGCCAGCAGAATGGAAGGGAACACTGAAGCTTTCTTT
NA TRBJ1-1 TRBV4-1 NA CASSQEIVNTEAFF TGCGCCAGCAGCCAAGAAATAGTGAACACTGAAGCTTTCTTT
NA TRBJ2-2 TRBV4-1 few CASSQGLTNTGELFF TGCGCCAGCAGCCAAGGACTCACGAACACCGGGGAGCTGTTTTTT
NA TRBJ2-7 TRBV18 NA CASSLPRYRGGLIYSYEQYF TGTGCCAGCTCACTCCCACGTTATAGGGGAGGTCTGATCTATTCCTACGAGCAGTACTTC
NA TRBJ2-5 TRBV7-2 NA CASSLLGYGQETQYF TGTGCCAGCAGCTTACTGGGTTACGGCCAAGAGACCCAGTACTTC